This TCR beta chain was found in a study of patients and donors after allogeneic stem cell transplantation. TCRdb re-called the RT-PCR reads with MiXCR, one entry per CDR3 protein. The table lists about 110,000 distinct CDR3 sequences, 35% of them singletons. V lost 4 bases and J lost 3; bases outside the gene matches: 14. CDR1 LNHNV and CDR2 YYDKDF come from the germline V gene (reference sequence). CDR3 length: 17 residues. The chain carries TRBV15 and TRBJ1-1, with TRBD1 identical over 7 bases. Sequencing was carried out using blood, either unsorted or a sorted T cell fraction (not recorded which). The receptor comes from a human donor who was either an allogeneic HSCT recipient or a stem cell or donor lymphocyte infusion donor (not recorded which). It is not recorded whose cells these are; they may come from a transplant donor. CDR3 nucleotide sequence: TGTGCCACCAGCACACAGGGGAAGACGTCGTGGTACACTGAAGCTTTCTTT. It is translated as CATSTQGKTSWYTEAFF.